Listed below are T cell receptor beta chains from one sample, sequenced in a study of regulatory T cells in long-lasting Graves disease. From the multiplex PCR reads, TCRdb called clonotypes with MiXCR, one entry per CDR3 protein. Among under 700,000 distinct CDR3 sequences listed, roughly 16% were seen once. The data were also submitted as part of a second study, on T cells in Graves' hyperthyroidism and ophthalmopathy.

Sample: peripheral blood mononuclear cells (PBMCs), taken at new diagnosis, from a patient treated with antithyroid drugs. The receptor set was obtained from a woman in her forties or fifties with Graves disease. Each CDR3 is given with its conserved first and last residue. The order of the fields is D gene, V gene, J gene, clone size, CDR3 DNA, CDR3 protein. A D gene is named only where the DNA matches it firmly. Clone sizes are given selectively: once, few, many, or a class where the clone is expanded.

>-|TRBV7-9|TRBJ2-5|once
TGTGCCAGCAGCCCAGGAGGCCCCGGGGTGGCGACCCAGTACTTC
CASSPGGPGVATQYF
>TRBD2|TRBV6-1|TRBJ2-5|many
TGTGCCAGCACCGGGGGGGTCACAGAAGAGACCCAGTACTTC
CASTGGVTEETQYF
>TRBD2|TRBV7-3|TRBJ2-1|many
TGTGCCAGCAGCCTAGCGGGGGCTGAGCAGTTCTTC
CASSLAGAEQFF
>-|TRBV2|TRBJ2-4|many
TGTGCCAGCAGTGGACAGGAAAACATTCAGTACTTC
CASSGQENIQYF
>-|TRBV7-2|TRBJ1-5|many
TGTGCCAGCAGCCAGGGACAAGAGGGGGTTTTGATATCTCAGCCCCAGCATTTT
CASSQGQEGVLISQPQHF
>-|TRBV13|TRBJ1-1|-
TGTGCCAGCAGCCCCAGGACATTTGCTGGAGCTGAAGCTTTCTTT
CASSPRTFAGAEAFF
>TRBD1|TRBV5-1|TRBJ2-7|-
TGCGCCAGCGGGGGACAGGGAAATACCCACGAGCAGTACTTC
CASGGQGNTHEQYF
>TRBD2|TRBV6-1|TRBJ2-1|many
TGTGCCAGCACCCAGGGACTAGCGGGGGCCCGGTGGTCCTACAATGAGCAGTTCTTC
CASTQGLAGARWSYNEQFF
>-|TRBV3-1|TRBJ2-1|many
TGTGCCAGCAGCCGCTACGACTCCTCCTACAATGAGCAGTTCTTC
CASSRYDSSYNEQFF
>TRBD2|TRBV2|TRBJ2-7|many
TGTGCCAGCAGCCCCAGACTAGCGGGGGCACCAAGCGAGCAGTACTTC
CASSPRLAGAPSEQYF
>-|TRBV7-8|TRBJ1-6|few
TGTGCCAGCAGCTTAAACAGGGATAATTCACCCCTCCACTTT
CASSLNRDNSPLHF
>-|TRBV6-2/TRBV6-3|TRBJ1-1|-
TGTGCCAGCAGTGAAGCGGAGGCTGCGAACACTGAAGCTTTCTTT
CASSEAEAANTEAFF
>-|TRBV20-1|TRBJ1-1|many
TGCAGTGCTAGATCGGTAGACACTGAAGCTTTCTTT
CSARSVDTEAFF
>-|TRBV7-6|TRBJ2-7|few
TGTGCCAGCAGCCCCCCCCTTCCAGAAGAGCAGTACTTC
CASSPPLPEEQYF
>-|TRBV28|TRBJ1-3|many
TGTGCCAGCAGTTTGACGGTTGCAGGAAACACCATATATTTT
CASSLTVAGNTIYF
>-|TRBV6-2/TRBV6-3|TRBJ2-1|few
TGTGCCAGCTCCGCGGGGGCCTCGTCCTACAATGAGCAGTTCTTC
CASSAGASSYNEQFF
>-|TRBV3-1|TRBJ2-1|few
TGTGCCAGCAGCCAAGAGGGCTATTTGGAGGTCAATGAGCAGTTCTTC
CASSQEGYLEVNEQFF
>-|TRBV7-9|TRBJ1-6|-
TGTGCCAGCAGCCAACCCGGAATTGTTTCACCCCTCCACTTT
CASSQPGIVSPLHF
>-|TRBV3-1|TRBJ1-1|many
TGTGCCAGCAGCCAAGTGCCAGGAATAGACACTGAAGCTTTCTTT
CASSQVPGIDTEAFF
>-|TRBV15|TRBJ1-1|many
TGTGCCACCAAACCGACAGCTATGAACACTGAAGCTTTCTTT
CATKPTAMNTEAFF
>TRBD2|TRBV4-1|TRBJ2-7|few
TGCGCCAGCAGCCAGCCCCATATAGCGGGGGGGCAGTACGAGCAGTACTTC
CASSQPHIAGGQYEQYF
>-|TRBV12-3/TRBV12-4|TRBJ2-1|-
TGTGCCAGCAGACTAGCCGGGGGGCCCCGGAATGAGCAGTTCTTC
CASRLAGGPRNEQFF
>TRBD2|TRBV6-1|TRBJ2-1|many
TGTGCCAGCTGCAGCGGGGGGGCCTCCTACAATGAGCAGTTCTTC
CASCSGGASYNEQFF
>-|TRBV19|TRBJ1-1|few
TGTGCCAGTGACGGTCAGGCGTCGAACACTGAAGCTTTCTTT
CASDGQASNTEAFF
>TRBD1|TRBV7-2|TRBJ1-1|many
TGTGCCAGCAGCTCGACAGGGTGGGGGACTGAAGCTTTCTTT
CASSSTGWGTEAFF
>-|TRBV3-1|TRBJ2-5|many
TGTGCCAGCAGCCAAGACTCAGGGAGTTCGGGAGAGACCCAGTACTTC
CASSQDSGSSGETQYF
>-|TRBV20-1|TRBJ1-2|many
TGCAGTGCTCCCCAACGACGGTCAGGCTACACCTTC
CSAPQRRSGYTF
>-|TRBV12-3/TRBV12-4|TRBJ1-2|many
TGTGCCAGCAGTTATGGGCCCTATGGCTACACCTTC
CASSYGPYGYTF
>-|TRBV7-8|TRBJ2-3|-
TGTGCCAGCAGCTTAGCGGACTACACAGATACGCAGTATTTT
CASSLADYTDTQYF
>-|TRBV3-1|TRBJ1-6|few
TGTGCCAGCAGCCTCCCGGGCAATGATAATTCACCCCTCCACTTT
CASSLPGNDNSPLHF
>TRBD2|TRBV20-1|TRBJ2-5|many
TGCAGTGCTCTTCGGGGGGGGTCAGAGACCCAGTACTTC
CSALRGGSETQYF
>-|TRBV12-3/TRBV12-4|TRBJ1-5|many
TGTGCCAGCAGTTTAAAAGGGGCTTCGCAGCCCCAGCATTTT
CASSLKGASQPQHF
>-|TRBV29-1|TRBJ2-1|many
TGCAGCGGCGCCGGGACAGGAACCGGGAGGGCCTACAATGAGCAGTTCTTC
CSGAGTGTGRAYNEQFF
>TRBD2|TRBV12-3/TRBV12-4|TRBJ2-1|-
TGTGCCAGCAGTCACTCAGGGAGGGCGCGCAATGAGCAGTTCTTC
CASSHSGRARNEQFF
>TRBD1|TRBV2|TRBJ2-3|many
TGTGCCAGCACCTTCGACAGGGCCAGGCAGTATTTT
CASTFDRARQYF
>-|TRBV7-9|TRBJ1-4|-
TGTGCCAGCGCCGGGCAGGTGGCAACTAATGAAAAACTGTTTTTT
CASAGQVATNEKLFF
>-|TRBV12-3/TRBV12-4|TRBJ2-7|many
TGTGCCAGCAGTATCTCAGGCCCTTCCTACGAGCAGTACTTC
CASSISGPSYEQYF
>-|TRBV5-8|TRBJ2-3|many
TGTGCCAGCAGCTTGGTTGGGATCACAGATACGCAGTATTTT
CASSLVGITDTQYF
>-|TRBV5-4|TRBJ1-3|few
TGTGCCAGCAGCAGCGACAGCCAGCGCTCTGGAAACACCATATATTTT
CASSSDSQRSGNTIYF
>-|TRBV10-3|TRBJ2-5|many
TGTGCCATCCAGAAGGGGGGAGGGGAGACCCAGTACTTC
CAIQKGGGETQYF